These T cell receptor beta chains were read from a single sample in a study of blood T cell repertoires in COVID-19. Repertoires were generated with immunoSEQ multiplex PCR, while TCRdb's copy carries only in-frame clones and drops some. The data show approximately 300,000 clones, 75% to 95% seen once. Sequencing was carried out using peripheral blood. The origin of the receptors is a woman aged 30 to 39 with COVID-19, enrolled during active disease. CDR3s include the opening cysteine and the closing phenylalanine or tryptophan. A D gene is named only where the DNA matches it firmly. Only part of the rows carry a size: once, few, many, or a class if the clone is expanded.

NA NA TRBJ1-3 TRBV28 CASSRLGAYSGNTIYF TGTGCCAGCAGTCGGCTGGGGGCCTACTCTGGAAACACCATATATTTT
once TRBD2 TRBJ2-7 TRBV10-3 CAIRGTSGRKSAYEQYF TGTGCCATCAGAGGGACTAGCGGGAGAAAGTCGGCCTACGAGCAGTACTTC
NA NA TRBJ2-1 TRBV7-3 CASSLSGVRGEQFF TGTGCCAGCAGCTTGTCGGGCGTAAGGGGGGAGCAGTTCTTC
NA NA TRBJ1-1 TRBV2 CASSADSLNTEAFF TGTGCCAGCAGTGCCGACAGCCTGAACACTGAAGCTTTCTTT
NA NA TRBJ1-6 TRBV19 CASSPPEDSASPLHF TGTGCCAGTAGTCCCCCCGAGGACTCTGCTTCACCCCTCCACTTT
NA NA TRBJ2-1 TRBV10-3 CAIRSMDEQFF TGTGCCATCAGAAGCATGGATGAGCAGTTCTTC
NA TRBD2 TRBJ2-1 TRBV4-1 CASSQRGSYNEQFF TGCGCCAGCAGTCAGCGGGGCTCCTACAATGAGCAGTTCTTC
NA NA TRBJ1-2 TRBV28 CASREGIGGDGYTF TGTGCCAGCAGGGAAGGGATCGGGGGAGATGGCTACACCTTC
NA TRBD1 TRBJ1-6 TRBV4-1 CASSQDFTGGVTSPLHF TGCGCCAGCAGCCAAGATTTTACAGGGGGCGTGACGTCACCCCTCCACTTT
NA TRBD1 TRBJ1-1 TRBV4-1 CASSYRTGGAEAFF TGCGCCAGCAGCTACCGGACAGGGGGGGCTGAAGCTTTCTTT
few NA TRBJ2-7 TRBV2 CASSVEAISYEQYF TGTGCCAGCAGTGTCGAAGCAATCTCCTACGAGCAGTACTTC
once NA TRBJ1-3 TRBV30 CACGRGTGNTIYF TGTGCCTGTGGACGGGGGACTGGAAACACCATATATTTT
NA NA TRBJ2-7 TRBV7-9 CASSFLPGHGPTEQYF TGTGCCAGCAGCTTTCTGCCGGGACACGGACCTACCGAGCAGTACTTC
NA NA TRBJ2-7 TRBV21-1 CASSPDGLVYYEQYF TGTGCCAGCAGCCCCGACGGACTAGTGTACTACGAGCAGTACTTC
NA TRBD2 TRBJ2-5 TRBV4-2 CASSRGLGETQYF TGTGCCAGCAGCCGCGGACTAGGAGAGACCCAGTACTTC
many NA TRBJ1-5 TRBV2 CASSAGQIGNQPQHF TGTGCCAGCAGTGCAGGACAGATCGGCAATCAGCCCCAGCATTTT
NA NA TRBJ1-1 TRBV27 CASSLRGTRGTEAFF TGTGCCAGCAGTTTGAGAGGCACAAGGGGCACTGAAGCTTTCTTT
NA NA TRBJ1-1 TRBV28 CASGSANTEAFF TGTGCCAGCGGCAGCGCGAACACTGAAGCTTTCTTT
once TRBD2 TRBJ2-7 TRBV19 CASSMGRLASGWSEQYF TGTGCCAGTAGTATGGGGCGTTTGGCTAGCGGCTGGAGCGAGCAGTACTTC
NA NA TRBJ1-5 TRBV5-5 CASSFEYNQPQHF TGTGCCAGCAGCTTTGAGTACAATCAGCCCCAGCATTTT
NA NA TRBJ2-3 TRBV2 CASSGVLESRLDTQYF TGTGCCAGCAGTGGGGTTCTAGAAAGTAGGCTAGATACGCAGTATTTT
NA NA TRBJ1-1 TRBV30 CAWGRQGNTEAFF TGTGCTTGGGGGAGGCAGGGAAACACTGAAGCTTTCTTT
NA TRBD1 TRBJ1-3 TRBV11-2 CASSLGQGLFRLSGNTIYF TGTGCCAGCAGCTTAGGACAGGGTCTCTTTCGACTGTCTGGAAACACCATATATTTT
NA NA TRBJ1-5 TRBV28 CASSSGDSNQPQHF TGTGCCAGCAGTTCAGGGGACAGCAATCAGCCCCAGCATTTT
NA NA TRBJ2-7 TRBV7-9 CASSPFHKQSYEQYF TGTGCCAGCAGCCCTTTCCACAAACAGAGTTACGAGCAGTACTTC
NA TRBD1 TRBJ1-3 TRBV6-5 CASRGQGAGNTIYF TGTGCCAGCCGGGGACAGGGGGCTGGAAACACCATATATTTT
NA TRBD1 TRBJ2-7 TRBV7-3 CASSDYRGYEQYF TGTGCCAGCAGCGACTACAGGGGATACGAGCAGTACTTC
NA NA TRBJ1-1 TRBV3-1/TRBV3-2 CASSQGPGGQNTEAFF TGTGCCAGCAGCCAAGGACCGGGGGGCCAGAACACTGAAGCTTTCTTT
NA NA TRBJ1-1 TRBV28 CASSVTVNTEAFF TGTGCCAGCAGTGTAACAGTTAACACTGAAGCTTTCTTT
once NA TRBJ2-5 TRBV2 CASSGPFQETQYF TGTGCCAGCAGTGGGCCGTTCCAAGAGACCCAGTACTTC
NA NA TRBJ2-7 TRBV27 CASSLGQGAFYEQYF TGTGCCAGCAGCCTCGGCCAGGGTGCCTTCTACGAGCAGTACTTC
NA TRBD1 TRBJ1-1 TRBV7-2 CASSPQTGGNTEAFF TGTGCCAGCAGCCCACAGACAGGGGGAAACACTGAAGCTTTCTTT
NA TRBD2 TRBJ2-5 TRBV7-9 CASSLALLAGETQYF TGTGCCAGCAGCTTAGCGCTTCTAGCGGGAGAGACCCAGTACTTC
NA TRBD1 TRBJ2-7 TRBV6-5 CASSFDRGTEQYF TGTGCCAGCAGTTTCGACAGGGGGACAGAGCAGTACTTC
NA NA TRBJ1-2 TRBV10-3 CAISESRYGYTF TGTGCCATCAGTGAGTCGAGGTATGGCTACACCTTC
once NA TRBJ2-3 TRBV28 CASSSLGGATDTQYF TGTGCCAGCAGTTCCCTTGGTGGGGCCACAGATACGCAGTATTTT
NA NA TRBJ1-6 TRBV19 CASSLQGENSPLHF TGTGCCAGTAGTCTCCAGGGTGAGAATTCACCCCTCCACTTT
NA NA TRBJ1-3 TRBV2 CASSGQQVAGGNTIYF TGTGCCAGCAGTGGCCAGCAGGTTGCAGGTGGAAACACCATATATTTT
NA TRBD1 TRBJ1-5 TRBV7-2 CASSRGQGWQPQHF TGTGCCAGCAGCCGTGGACAGGGGTGGCAGCCCCAGCATTTT
NA TRBD1 TRBJ2-7 TRBV5-5 CASSAPGQGYEQYF TGTGCCAGCAGCGCTCCGGGACAGGGGTACGAGCAGTACTTC
NA TRBD1 TRBJ2-7 TRBV24-1 CATNLTGGEYEQYF TGTGCCACCAACCTGACAGGGGGGGAGTACGAGCAGTACTTC
NA NA TRBJ2-3 TRBV12-2 CASRLVGREERDTQYF TGTGCAAGTCGCTTAGTAGGGCGGGAGGAACGAGATACGCAGTATTTT
NA NA TRBJ1-4 TRBV6-7 CASSYSESNEKLFF TGTGCCAGCAGTTATTCGGAGAGTAATGAAAAACTGTTTTTT
NA TRBD2 TRBJ2-3 TRBV28 CASSKGGRVDTQYF TGTGCCAGCAGCAAGGGCGGGAGGGTAGATACGCAGTATTTT
NA TRBD1 TRBJ2-1 TRBV9 CASSASREGTDYNEQFF TGTGCCAGCAGCGCAAGTAGGGAAGGGACAGACTACAATGAGCAGTTCTTC
NA NA TRBJ2-5 TRBV2 CASRKDSTVETQYF TGTGCCAGCAGAAAGGACTCGACGGTGGAGACCCAGTACTTC
NA TRBD1 TRBJ2-5 TRBV2 CASSADRGAETQYF TGTGCCAGCAGCGCCGACAGGGGCGCTGAGACCCAGTACTTC
NA TRBD1 TRBJ1-2 TRBV30 CAWGDRADYGYTF TGTGCCTGGGGGGACAGGGCGGACTATGGCTACACCTTC
NA NA TRBJ2-7 TRBV7-9 CASSLALNLLVGEQYF TGTGCCAGCAGCTTAGCGCTCAATCTACTAGTAGGGGAGCAGTACTTC
once TRBD2 TRBJ2-1 TRBV27 CASSSPGASWPSGTNEQFF TGTGCCAGCAGCTCCCCCGGGGCCTCCTGGCCTAGCGGGACCAATGAGCAGTTCTTC